This T cell receptor beta chain appears in the sequencing data of a study of CD8+CD57+ T cells in acquired aplastic anemia. The template used for profiling TCR beta VDJ and CDR3 was genomic DNA. MiXCR, applied by TCRdb to the reads, yields one record per CDR3 protein. Of more than 45,000 distinct CDR3 sequences detected, roughly 69% appear once; the ten largest clones hold around a third. Study-level findings and limits: About 29 sequences, all CD8+ CDR3, were shared between patients and controls. Patient and control CD8+ Simpson's diversity was not significantly different.

About this clonotype: What it recognizes is unknown.

Sequenced sample: sorted CD4+, CD8+, or CD8+CD57+ T cells (not recorded which) from PBMCs. This receptor was taken from a human donor in good health, serving as a control.

The chain's CDR3 is CASSEVGYSYGYTF. CDR3 sequence (DNA): TGTGCCAGCAGTGAAGTGGGGTACAGCTATGGCTACACCTTC. V is TRBV2 and J is TRBJ1-2; D is unclear. Trimming took off 1 base at V and 4 bases at J, with 10 bases between the two ends. Per the germline V gene, CDR1 is SNHLY and CDR2 is FYNNEI. The CDR3 runs 14 residues.